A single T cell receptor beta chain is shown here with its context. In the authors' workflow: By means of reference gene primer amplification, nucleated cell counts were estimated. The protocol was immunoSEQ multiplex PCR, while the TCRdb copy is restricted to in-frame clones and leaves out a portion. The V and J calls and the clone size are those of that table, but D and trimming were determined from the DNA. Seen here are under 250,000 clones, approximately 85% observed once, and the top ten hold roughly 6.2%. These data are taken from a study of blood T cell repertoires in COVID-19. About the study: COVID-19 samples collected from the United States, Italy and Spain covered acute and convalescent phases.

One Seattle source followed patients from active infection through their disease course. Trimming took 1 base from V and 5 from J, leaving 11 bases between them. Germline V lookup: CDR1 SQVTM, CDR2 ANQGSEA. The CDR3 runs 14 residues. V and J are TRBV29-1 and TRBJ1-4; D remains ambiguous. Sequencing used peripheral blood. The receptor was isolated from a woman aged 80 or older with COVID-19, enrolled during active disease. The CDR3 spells CSVEVNSKNEKLFF. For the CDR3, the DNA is TGCAGCGTTGAAGTGAACAGCAAGAATGAAAAACTGTTTTTT.